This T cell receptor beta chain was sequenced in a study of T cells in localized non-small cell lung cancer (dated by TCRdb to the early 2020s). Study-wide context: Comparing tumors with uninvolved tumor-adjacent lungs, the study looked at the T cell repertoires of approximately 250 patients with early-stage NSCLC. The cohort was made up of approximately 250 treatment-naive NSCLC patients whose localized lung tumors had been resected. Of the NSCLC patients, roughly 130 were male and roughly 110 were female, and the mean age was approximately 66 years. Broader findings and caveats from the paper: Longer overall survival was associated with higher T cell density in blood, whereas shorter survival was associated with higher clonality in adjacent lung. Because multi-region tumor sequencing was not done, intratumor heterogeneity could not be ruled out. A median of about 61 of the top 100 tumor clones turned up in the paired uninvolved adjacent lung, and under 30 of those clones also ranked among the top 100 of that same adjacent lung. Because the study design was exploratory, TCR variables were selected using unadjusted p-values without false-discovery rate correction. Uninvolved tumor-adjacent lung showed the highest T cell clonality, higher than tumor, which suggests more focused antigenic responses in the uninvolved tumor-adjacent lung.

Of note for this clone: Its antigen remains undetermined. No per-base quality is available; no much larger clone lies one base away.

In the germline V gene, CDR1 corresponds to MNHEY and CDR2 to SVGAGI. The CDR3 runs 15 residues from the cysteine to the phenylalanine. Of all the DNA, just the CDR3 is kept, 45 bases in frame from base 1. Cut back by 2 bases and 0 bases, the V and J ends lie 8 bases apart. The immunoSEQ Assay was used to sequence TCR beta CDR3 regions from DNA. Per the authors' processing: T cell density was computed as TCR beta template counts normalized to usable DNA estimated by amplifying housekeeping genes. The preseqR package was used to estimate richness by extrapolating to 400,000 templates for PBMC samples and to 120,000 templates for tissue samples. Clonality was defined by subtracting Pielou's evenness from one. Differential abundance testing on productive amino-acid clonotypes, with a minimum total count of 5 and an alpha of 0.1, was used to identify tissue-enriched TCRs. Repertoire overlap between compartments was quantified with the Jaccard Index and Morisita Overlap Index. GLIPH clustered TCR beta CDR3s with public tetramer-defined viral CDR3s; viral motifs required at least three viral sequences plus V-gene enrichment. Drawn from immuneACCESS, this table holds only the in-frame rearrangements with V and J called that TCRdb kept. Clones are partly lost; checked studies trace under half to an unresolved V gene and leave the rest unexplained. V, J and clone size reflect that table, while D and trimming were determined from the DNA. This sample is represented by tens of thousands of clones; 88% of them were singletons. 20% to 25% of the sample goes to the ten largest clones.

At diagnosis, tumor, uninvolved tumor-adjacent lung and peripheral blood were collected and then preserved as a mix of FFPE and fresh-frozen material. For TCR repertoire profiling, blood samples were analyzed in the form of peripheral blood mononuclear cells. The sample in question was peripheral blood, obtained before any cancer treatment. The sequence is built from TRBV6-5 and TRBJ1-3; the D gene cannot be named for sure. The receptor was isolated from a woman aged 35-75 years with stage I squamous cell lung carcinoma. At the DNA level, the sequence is TGTGCCAGCAGTTACGTCCAGATCTCTGGAAACACCATATATTTT. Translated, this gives CASSYVQISGNTIYF.